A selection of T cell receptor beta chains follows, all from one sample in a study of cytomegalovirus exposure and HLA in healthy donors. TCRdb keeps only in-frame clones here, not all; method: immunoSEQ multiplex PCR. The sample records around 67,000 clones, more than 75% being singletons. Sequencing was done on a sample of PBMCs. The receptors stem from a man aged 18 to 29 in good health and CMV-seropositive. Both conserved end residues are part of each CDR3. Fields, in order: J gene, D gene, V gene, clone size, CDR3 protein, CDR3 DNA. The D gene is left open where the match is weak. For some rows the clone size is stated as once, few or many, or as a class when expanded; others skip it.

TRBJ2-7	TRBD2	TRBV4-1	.	CASSREREASYEQYF	TGCGCCAGCAGCCGCGAGCGGGAGGCCTCCTACGAGCAGTACTTC
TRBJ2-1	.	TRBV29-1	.	CSVEGIRGEQFF	TGCAGCGTTGAAGGTATTAGAGGTGAGCAGTTCTTC
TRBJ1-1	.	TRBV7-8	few	CASSPLEKNTEAFF	TGTGCCAGCAGCCCGTTGGAGAAGAACACTGAAGCTTTCTTT
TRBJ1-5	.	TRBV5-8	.	CASSSADGIYSNQPQHF	TGTGCCAGCAGTTCCGCCGACGGGATATATAGCAATCAGCCCCAGCATTTT
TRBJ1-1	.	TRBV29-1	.	CSPCYRGDTEAFF	TGCAGCCCCTGCTACCGGGGGGACACTGAAGCTTTCTTT
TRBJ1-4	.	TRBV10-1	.	CASSAGESREKLFF	TGCGCCAGCAGTGCAGGGGAATCCAGGGAAAAACTGTTTTTT
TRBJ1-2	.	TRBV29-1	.	CSVSTGYGYTF	TGCAGCGTCTCGACAGGATATGGCTACACCTTC
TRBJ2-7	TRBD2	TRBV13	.	CASSLGAGVLYEQYF	TGTGCCAGCAGCTTAGGGGCGGGAGTTCTATACGAGCAGTACTTC
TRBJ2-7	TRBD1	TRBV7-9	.	CASSLPGQDYEQYF	TGTGCCAGCAGCTTGCCGGGACAGGACTACGAGCAGTACTTC
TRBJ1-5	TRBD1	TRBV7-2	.	CASSLDRVQPQHF	TGTGCCAGCAGCTTGGACAGGGTCCAGCCCCAGCATTTT
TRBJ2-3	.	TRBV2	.	CASSGPSANTDTQYF	TGTGCCAGCAGTGGTCCTAGCGCCAACACAGATACGCAGTATTTT
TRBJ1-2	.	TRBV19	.	CASSNGDYGYTF	TGTGCCAGTAGTAACGGAGACTATGGCTACACCTTC
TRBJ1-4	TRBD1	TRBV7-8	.	CASSVDRASWKKLFF	TGTGCCAGCAGCGTGGACAGGGCTTCTTGGAAAAAACTGTTTTTT
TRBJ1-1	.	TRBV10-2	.	CASSPYLNTEAFF	TGCGCCAGCTCACCCTATCTGAACACTGAAGCTTTCTTT
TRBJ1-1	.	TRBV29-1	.	CSASVDTEAFF	TGCAGCGCATCAGTGGACACTGAAGCTTTCTTT
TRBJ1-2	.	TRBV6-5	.	CASSYSGWGGDYGYTF	TGTGCCAGCAGTTACTCTGGTTGGGGAGGGGACTATGGCTACACCTTC
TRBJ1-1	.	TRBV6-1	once	CASLNDFHTEAFF	TGTGCCAGCCTTAATGACTTTCACACTGAAGCTTTCTTT
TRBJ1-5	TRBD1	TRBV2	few	CASSPQGARQPQHF	TGTGCCAGCAGTCCACAGGGGGCCCGTCAGCCCCAGCATTTT
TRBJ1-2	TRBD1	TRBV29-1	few	CSVDRDRGLYGYTF	TGCAGCGTTGACCGGGACAGGGGTTTGTATGGCTACACCTTC
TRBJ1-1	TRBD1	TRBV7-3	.	CASSSGQGATEAFF	TGTGCCAGCAGCTCCGGACAGGGGGCTACTGAAGCTTTCTTT
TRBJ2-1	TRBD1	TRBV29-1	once	CSGSLDRGPLVDEQFF	TGCAGCGGTTCGTTGGACAGGGGACCTTTAGTCGATGAGCAGTTCTTC
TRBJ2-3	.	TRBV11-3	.	CASSLASGDSARDTQYF	TGTGCCAGCAGCTTAGCCAGTGGGGACTCCGCCAGGGATACGCAGTATTTT
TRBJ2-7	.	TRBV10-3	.	CAISGPPETADYEQYF	TGTGCCATCAGTGGACCCCCGGAGACAGCCGACTACGAGCAGTACTTC
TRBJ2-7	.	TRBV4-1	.	CASSQDLSNAVYEQYF	TGCGCCAGCAGCCAAGATTTGAGTAACGCCGTCTACGAGCAGTACTTC
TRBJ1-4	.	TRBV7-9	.	CASSSRTEEKLFF	TGTGCCAGCAGCAGTCGGACAGAAGAAAAACTGTTTTTT
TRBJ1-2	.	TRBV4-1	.	CASSQDERGLNYGYTF	TGCGCCAGCAGCCAAGATGAGAGAGGCCTTAACTATGGCTACACCTTC
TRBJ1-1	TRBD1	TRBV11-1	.	CASSLYRGWSEAFF	TGTGCCAGCAGCCTCTACAGGGGGTGGTCTGAAGCTTTCTTT
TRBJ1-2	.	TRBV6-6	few	CASSSTGQSYGYTF	TGTGCCAGCAGTTCCACAGGACAGTCCTATGGCTACACCTTC
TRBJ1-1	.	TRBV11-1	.	CASSLSFGDTEAFF	TGTGCCAGCAGCTTAAGTTTCGGGGACACTGAAGCTTTCTTT
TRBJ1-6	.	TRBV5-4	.	CASSLAPRGGEPLHF	TGTGCCAGCAGCTTGGCCCCGAGGGGGGGTGAACCCCTCCACTTT
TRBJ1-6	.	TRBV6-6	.	CASSYLDRNSPLHF	TGTGCCAGCAGTTACCTCGACAGAAATTCACCCCTCCACTTT
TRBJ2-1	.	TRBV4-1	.	CASSQVTDNNEQFF	TGCGCCAGCAGCCAAGTTACTGACAACAATGAGCAGTTCTTC
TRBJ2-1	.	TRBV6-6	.	CASTEGVGNEQFF	TGTGCCAGCACCGAGGGAGTGGGAAATGAGCAGTTCTTC
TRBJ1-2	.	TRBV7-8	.	CASTPDPDSHLTYGYTF	TGTGCCAGCACCCCAGATCCGGACAGTCACCTTACTTATGGCTACACCTTC
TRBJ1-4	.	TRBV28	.	CASSKQGTNEKLFF	TGTGCCAGCAGCAAACAGGGTACTAATGAAAAACTGTTTTTT
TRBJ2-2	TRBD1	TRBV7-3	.	CASSSDRDAGELFF	TGTGCCAGCAGCTCGGACAGGGATGCCGGGGAGCTGTTTTTT
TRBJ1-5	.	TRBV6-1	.	CASSLQGRLNQPQHF	TGTGCCAGCAGTTTACAGGGAAGGCTCAATCAGCCCCAGCATTTT
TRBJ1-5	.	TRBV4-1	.	CASSQPGKVNQPQHF	TGCGCCAGCAGCCAACCGGGGAAAGTCAATCAGCCCCAGCATTTT
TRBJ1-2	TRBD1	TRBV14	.	CASSRGQGLGGYTF	TGTGCCAGCAGCCGGGGACAGGGGCTAGGTGGCTACACCTTC
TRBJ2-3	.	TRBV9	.	CASSVGASDTQYF	TGTGCCAGCAGCGTAGGGGCCTCAGATACGCAGTATTTT
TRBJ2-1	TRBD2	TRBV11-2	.	CASSPIGGLANEQFF	TGTGCCAGCAGCCCCATCGGGGGACTAGCTAATGAGCAGTTCTTC
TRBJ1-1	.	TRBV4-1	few	CASSRNTEAFF	TGCGCCAGCAGTCGGAACACTGAAGCTTTCTTT
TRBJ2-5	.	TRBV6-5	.	CASGNPRAQETQYF	TGTGCCAGCGGCAATCCCAGGGCCCAAGAGACCCAGTACTTC
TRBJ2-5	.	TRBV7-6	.	CASSGGYQETQYF	TGTGCCAGCAGCGGGGGCTATCAAGAGACCCAGTACTTC
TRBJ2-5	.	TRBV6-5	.	CASSYSSPTQETQYF	TGTGCCAGCAGTTACTCGAGCCCCACCCAAGAGACCCAGTACTTC
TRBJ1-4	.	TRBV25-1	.	CASSEIDTTNEKLFF	TGTGCCAGCAGTGAAATCGACACCACTAATGAAAAACTGTTTTTT
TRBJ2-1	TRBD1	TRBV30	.	CAGRDRGNEQFF	TGTGCCGGCCGGGACAGGGGGAATGAGCAGTTCTTC
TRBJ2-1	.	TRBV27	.	CASSQNNEQFF	TGTGCCAGCAGTCAGAACAATGAGCAGTTCTTC
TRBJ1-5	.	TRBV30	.	CAWSFGSNQPQHF	TGTGCCTGGAGTTTCGGTAGCAATCAGCCCCAGCATTTT
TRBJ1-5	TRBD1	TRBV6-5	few	CASRRDSSNQPQHF	TGTGCCAGCAGGAGGGACAGTAGCAATCAGCCCCAGCATTTT
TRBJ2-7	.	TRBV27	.	CASSSLAVAYEQYF	TGTGCCAGCAGTTCGCTAGCCGTCGCCTACGAGCAGTACTTC
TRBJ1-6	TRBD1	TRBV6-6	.	CASSYFQGVDSPLHF	TGTGCCAGCAGTTACTTCCAGGGGGTAGATTCCCCCCTCCACTTT
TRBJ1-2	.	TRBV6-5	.	CASSPGEAVYGYTF	TGTGCCAGCAGTCCTGGAGAAGCTGTCTATGGCTACACCTTC
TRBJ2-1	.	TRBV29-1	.	CSVEGRYNEQFF	TGCAGCGTTGAGGGGCGATACAATGAGCAGTTCTTC